Listed below are T cell receptor beta chains from one sample, sequenced in a study of blood T cell repertoires in COVID-19. The protocol was immunoSEQ multiplex PCR, while the TCRdb copy is restricted to in-frame clones and leaves out a portion. This table holds approximately 200,000 clones, over 75% found once. Sample: PBMCs or T cells enriched from blood (not recorded which). Receptor source: a woman under 30 in a cohort exposed to, infected with or recovered from COVID-19 (not recorded which). CDR3s include the opening cysteine and the closing phenylalanine or tryptophan. The D gene is left open where the match is weak. Only part of the rows carry a size: once, few, many, or a class if the clone is expanded.

j_call clone_size v_call d_call cdr3_aa cdr3_nt
TRBJ2-2 . TRBV10-1 TRBD1 CASRATGTGLTGELFF TGCGCCAGCAGAGCTACCGGGACAGGGTTGACCGGGGAGCTGTTTTTT
TRBJ2-6 . TRBV2 . CASRTGGAWGANVLTF TGTGCCAGCAGGACCGGAGGGGCGTGGGGGGCCAACGTCCTGACTTTC
TRBJ1-2 few TRBV5-1 . CASSRADINNYGYTF TGCGCCAGCAGCCGTGCCGACATCAATAACTATGGCTACACCTTC
TRBJ2-1 once TRBV13 TRBD2 CASSRGLAGGSNEQFF TGTGCCAGCAGCAGGGGACTAGCGGGAGGGTCCAATGAGCAGTTCTTC
TRBJ2-5 . TRBV6-1 TRBD1 CASSEGQLLYFQETQYF TGTGCCAGCAGTGAGGGACAGCTCCTATACTTCCAAGAGACCCAGTACTTC
TRBJ2-1 . TRBV11-2 . CASSLDRSSLYNEQFF TGTGCCAGCAGCTTAGATCGGAGTAGCCTATACAATGAGCAGTTCTTC
TRBJ2-2 . TRBV6-5 . CASSYSTVGAGELFF TGTGCCAGCAGTTACTCGACGGTAGGGGCCGGGGAGCTGTTTTTT
TRBJ1-2 . TRBV10-3 . CAISERRGAGYGYTF TGTGCCATCAGTGAAAGGAGGGGCGCGGGGTATGGCTACACCTTC
TRBJ1-2 . TRBV7-6 TRBD1 CASSLGQGYGYTF TGTGCCAGCAGCTTAGGACAGGGTTATGGCTACACCTTC
TRBJ2-1 . TRBV5-1 . CASSLRGGDGEQFF TGCGCCAGCAGCTTAAGAGGGGGTGACGGTGAGCAGTTCTTC
TRBJ1-5 . TRBV28 . CASSPGHNIGQPQHF TGTGCCAGCAGCCCGGGACACAATATAGGTCAGCCCCAGCATTTT
TRBJ1-6 . TRBV9 . CASSSTGPNSPLHF TGTGCCAGCAGCTCTACAGGACCGAATTCACCCCTCCACTTT
TRBJ2-7 . TRBV13 TRBD1 CASSSRDSYEQYF TGTGCCAGCAGCAGCCGGGACAGCTACGAGCAGTACTTC
TRBJ2-5 . TRBV10-2 TRBD2 CASGNSGETQYF TGCGCCAGCGGAAATAGCGGGGAGACCCAGTACTTC
TRBJ2-7 few TRBV11-2 TRBD2 CASSLISGRGSYEQYF TGTGCCAGCAGCTTAATCAGCGGGAGGGGTTCCTACGAGCAGTACTTC
TRBJ2-1 . TRBV5-6 TRBD2 CASSLSGGASEQFF TGTGCCAGCAGCTTGAGCGGGGGGGCGAGTGAGCAGTTCTTC
TRBJ2-7 . TRBV5-1 TRBD1 CASSLSTGGSYEQYF TGCGCCAGCAGCCTGTCAACAGGGGGGAGCTACGAGCAGTACTTC
TRBJ2-4 . TRBV5-1 TRBD2 CASSKGLAGVIQYF TGCGCCAGCAGCAAGGGACTAGCGGGAGTCATTCAGTACTTC
TRBJ1-3 . TRBV5-5 TRBD1 CASSLLTGANTGNTIYF TGTGCCAGCAGCTTGTTGACAGGGGCAAATACTGGAAACACCATATATTTT
TRBJ2-1 . TRBV9 TRBD2 CASNSGGDYNEQFF TGTGCCAGCAATAGCGGGGGTGACTACAATGAGCAGTTCTTC